Below, 7 T cell receptor beta chains from the same sample are listed, as sequenced in a study of blood T cell repertoires in COVID-19. Using immunoSEQ multiplex PCR, the repertoire was profiled, and TCRdb retains in-frame clones only, with some absent. Of around 100,000 clones listed, around four fifths are singletons. The sample comprised peripheral blood. All receptors come from a man aged 65 to 79 with active or convalescent COVID-19.

The CDR3 sequence is CASSQDRSVGGGYGYTF. The CDR3 DNA is TGTGCCAGCAGCCAAGATCGAAGCGTAGGTGGTGGCTATGGCTACACCTTC. The J gene is TRBJ1-2, the V gene TRBV4-2, with D hard to call. The CDR3 length is 17 residues. Germline V gives CDR1 LGHNA, CDR2 YNFKEQ. Trimming removed 0 bases from V and 4 bases from J, with 18 bases in between.

This clone has only one observation. The chain combines TRBV5-1 with TRBJ2-1; 9 positions match TRBD2. The germline V gene has CDR1 SGHRS and CDR2 YFSETQ. The V and J ends lost 5 bases and 8 bases, in that order; junction bases with no gene match: 14. The CDR3 runs 16 residues. CDR3 residues: CASSFKTSGEGDEQFF. Here the CDR3 DNA reads TGCGCCAGCAGTTTTAAGACTAGCGGAGAGGGAGATGAGCAGTTCTTC.

V usage is TRBV6-5 and J usage is TRBJ2-3; D not resolved. Trimming took 6 bases from V and 0 from J, leaving 4 bases between them. Germline-derived CDR1 and CDR2 are MNHEY and SVGAGI. This CDR3 is built from 12 residues. CDR3: CASRSSTDTQYF. The CDR3 DNA is TGTGCCAGCAGGTCAAGCACAGATACGCAGTATTTT.

The chain combines TRBV5-4 with TRBJ2-3; TRBD1 matches at 9 bases. With V trimmed by 4 bases and J by 4 bases, 10 bases remained unmatched. Looked up from germline, CDR1 is SGHNT and CDR2 is YYREEE (reference sequence). This CDR3 spans 16 amino acids. The CDR3, as DNA: TGTGCCAGCAGCCGGACGAGACAGGGGGGGTCAGATACGCAGTATTTT. As protein: CASSRTRQGGSDTQYF.

The chain combines TRBV19 with TRBJ1-5; a weak D match, TRBD1 (6 bases). The germline V and J ends were trimmed by 6 bases and 1 base, with 10 bases remaining between them. CDR1 is LNHDA, CDR2 SQIVND, per germline (reference sequence). There are 14 residues in the CDR3. This chain's CDR3 is CASSYRVSNQPQHF. The DNA for the CDR3 is TGTGCCAGTAGCTACAGGGTCAGCAATCAGCCCCAGCATTTT.

This rearrangement joins TRBV10-3 to TRBJ2-5; 10 bases fit TRBD2. V shed 0 bases, J shed 5 bases, and the junction held 6 bases outside the gene matches. Germline V CDR1 and CDR2: ENHRY, SYGVKD. The length of the CDR3 is 16 residues. CDR3 nucleotide sequence: TGTGCCATCAGTGAGTCAAGAGCGGGGGGGCCCGAGACCCAGTACTTC. Its protein is CAISESRAGGPETQYF.

This clone was detected only once. The J gene is TRBJ2-5, the V gene TRBV9; 12 bases are shared with TRBD2. The V segment lost 1 base and the J segment 2 bases; nucleotides outside the gene matches: 0. The germline CDR1 and CDR2 sequences are SGDLS and YYNGEE. The CDR3 length is 15 residues. CDR3 loop: CASSVLAGGQETQYF. CDR3 sequence (DNA): TGTGCCAGCAGCGTACTAGCGGGGGGGCAAGAGACCCAGTACTTC.